Sequencing of this T cell receptor (beta chain) was carried out in a study of T-cell memory formation after mild COVID-19. TCRdb re-called the 5' RACE reads with MiXCR, one entry per CDR3 protein. The sample records about 170,000 distinct CDR3 sequences, 13% being singletons. This clonotype appeared a few times. The sample comprised PBMCs or a T cell subset sorted from them (not recorded which). The source of this sequence is a man younger than 35 who had mild COVID-19 (a few samples of this study predate the infection). Cell type and time point are not known.

Here the CDR3 reads CASSPRLAGAQGGNEQFF. CDR3 nucleotides: TGTGCCAGCAGCCCCCGACTAGCGGGGGCCCAAGGTGGCAATGAGCAGTTCTTC. The J gene is TRBJ2-1, the V gene TRBV7-2; TRBD2 agrees at 12 bases. The CDR3 runs to 18 residues. Trimming cost V 5 bases and J 6 bases; bases outside gene matches: 14. CDR1 and CDR2 (germline): SGHTA, FQGNSA.